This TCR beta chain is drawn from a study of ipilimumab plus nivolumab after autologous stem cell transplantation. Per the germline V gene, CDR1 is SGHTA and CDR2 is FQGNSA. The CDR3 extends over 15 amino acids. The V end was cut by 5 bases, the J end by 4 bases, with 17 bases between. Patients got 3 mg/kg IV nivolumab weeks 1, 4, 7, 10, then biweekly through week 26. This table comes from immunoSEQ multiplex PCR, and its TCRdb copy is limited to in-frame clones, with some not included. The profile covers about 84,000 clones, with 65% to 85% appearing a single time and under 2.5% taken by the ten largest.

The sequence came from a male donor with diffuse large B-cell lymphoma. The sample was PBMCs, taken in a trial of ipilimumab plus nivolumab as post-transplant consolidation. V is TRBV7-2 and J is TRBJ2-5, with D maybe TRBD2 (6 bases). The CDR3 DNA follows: TGTGCCAGCAGCCCCCGGGGACTTTCCGTAGAGACCCAGTACTTC. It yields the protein CASSPRGLSVETQYF. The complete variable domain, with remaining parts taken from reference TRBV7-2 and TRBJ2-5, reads GAGVSQSPSNKVTEKGKDVELRCDPISGHTALYWYRQSLGQGLEFLIYFQGNSAPDKSGLPSDRFSAERTGGSVSTLTIQRTQQEDSAVYLCASSPRGLSVETQYFGPGTRLLVL.